A single sample gave rise to the 5 T cell receptor beta chains below, sequenced in a study of cytomegalovirus exposure and HLA in healthy donors. Researchers ran the PCR with 60 Vbeta and 13 Jbeta primers. Measured with immunoSEQ multiplex PCR; TCRdb has only the in-frame clones, and not every one. The table lists over 150,000 clones, more than 70% of them singletons, with over 4.5% in the top ten. Material: PBMCs. The receptors were gathered from a male donor in good health and CMV-seronegative.

This clone has only a few counts. The chain has TRBV4-1 and TRBJ2-7; D perhaps matches TRBD1 (6 bases). CDR3 length: 15 residues. Germline V gene data show CDR1 as MGHRA and CDR2 as YSYEKL. V was pared by 1 base and J by 4 bases, with 14 bases between. The chain's CDR3 is CASSQVPQGPYEQYF. In DNA, the CDR3 is TGCGCCAGCAGCCAAGTCCCTCAGGGGCCTTACGAGCAGTACTTC.

The CDR3 protein is CASSYRSGGLSNEQFF. DNA for the CDR3: TGTGCCAGCAGTTACCGTAGCGGGGGGCTCTCCAATGAGCAGTTCTTC. The gene calls are TRBV7-9 and TRBJ2-1; 10 bases fit TRBD2. This CDR3 is built from 16 residues. The V gene end was trimmed by 6 bases and the J gene end by 6 bases; junction bases not matched to a gene: 11. Looked up from germline, CDR1 is SEHNR and CDR2 is FQNEAQ (reference sequence).

The chain links TRBV9 to TRBJ2-3, with D unclear. CDR1 SGDLS and CDR2 YYNGEE come from the germline V gene. The length of the CDR3 is 17 residues. The V end was cut by 0 bases, the J end by 0 bases, with 14 bases between. The chain's CDR3 is CASSVGKSLTSTDTQYF. CDR3 sequence (DNA): TGTGCCAGCAGCGTAGGAAAGAGCCTGACTAGCACAGATACGCAGTATTTT. The full variable domain, rest sourced from reference TRBV9 and TRBJ2-3, is DSGVTQTPKHLITATGQRVTLRCSPRSGDLSVYWYQQSLDQGLQFLIQYYNGEERAKGNILERFSAQQFPDLHSELNLSSLELGDSALYFCASSVGKSLTSTDTQYFGPGTRLTVL.

The chain has TRBV4-1 and TRBJ2-7; D might be TRBD2 (6 bases). CDR3 length: 13 residues. V was pared by 3 bases and J by 4 bases, with 10 bases between. In germline, CDR1 is MGHRA, CDR2 YSYEKL. CDR3 sequence reads: CASSQRLVYEQYF. CDR3 DNA: TGCGCCAGCAGCCAGCGACTAGTTTACGAGCAGTACTTC.

V gene TRBV5-1 combines with J gene TRBJ2-5; TRBD1 aligns across 7 bases. This CDR3 comprises 16 residues. Unmatched junction bases numbered 9, after V lost 0 bases and J lost 4 bases. Per germline, CDR1 SGHRS and CDR2 YFSETQ. CDR3 nucleotides: TGCGCCAGCAGCTTGGTCGGGACAGCGAAGGGAGAGACCCAGTACTTC. Translated: CASSLVGTAKGETQYF.